One sample yielded the 28 T cell receptor beta chains listed below, sequenced in a study of T cell changes during pregnancy in multiple sclerosis. Method: immunoSEQ multiplex PCR; TCRdb's copy keeps in-frame clones and lacks some. The table has 35,000 to 45,000 clones, more than 70% seen once. Sample: CD8+ T cells from peripheral blood mononuclear cells, taken in the first trimester of pregnancy. The receptors shown here come from a female donor with multiple sclerosis, enrolled in a pregnancy study.

As concerns this clone: The sample holds other DNA sequences that translate to the same CDR3. The chain uses TRBV29-1 and TRBJ2-1, with D possibly TRBD1 on 6 matching bases. This CDR3 spans 16 amino acids. The germline V gene encodes CDR1 SQVTM and CDR2 ANQGSEA. Trimming took off 0 bases at V and 0 bases at J, with 12 bases between the two ends. CDR3 residues: CSVEDPGVSSYNEQFF. CDR3 nucleotides: TGCAGCGTTGAAGATCCAGGGGTGAGCTCCTACAATGAGCAGTTCTTC.

The CDR3 DNA sequence: TGTGCCAGCAACCTGAGGTCCCGGGACGAGCAGTACTTC. It is translated as CASNLRSRDEQYF. The chain couples TRBV2 to TRBJ2-7; D not resolved. Trimming cost V 7 bases and J 5 bases, with 15 bases left between them. Germline lookup yields CDR1 SNHLY and CDR2 FYNNEI. The CDR3 has 13 residues.

This clone was recorded a few times. The chain combines TRBV5-5 with TRBJ2-3, with TRBD1 matching 8 bases. The CDR3 extends over 14 amino acids. V shed 3 bases, J shed 4 bases, and the junction held 4 bases outside the gene matches. Germline V lookup: CDR1 SGHKS, CDR2 YYEKEE (reference sequence). The CDR3 region has the DNA TGTGCCAGCAGCTCGGACAGGGCACCAGATACGCAGTATTTT. Amino acids: CASSSDRAPDTQYF.

The rearrangement uses TRBV29-1 and TRBJ1-2, with D perhaps TRBD1 (6 bases). Germline values: CDR1 SQVTM, CDR2 ANQGSEA. V was trimmed by 0 bases and J by 5 bases, leaving 16 bases between them. This CDR3 comprises 15 residues. CDR3 in amino acids: CSVEDVRGGSYGYTF. The CDR3 DNA reads TGCAGCGTTGAAGACGTCAGGGGAGGGAGTTATGGCTACACCTTC.

The chain links TRBV15 to TRBJ2-7; 7 bases are a match to TRBD1. Germline V gene lookup returns CDR1 LNHNV and CDR2 YYDKDF (reference sequence). V lost 3 bases to trimming and J lost 3 bases; unmatched junction nucleotides: 5. The CDR3 is 14 residues long. As DNA, the CDR3 is TGTGCCACCAGCAGGGGGACAGACAGCTACGAGCAGTACTTC. Protein sequence: CATSRGTDSYEQYF. Variable domain in full (rest from reference TRBV15 and TRBJ2-7): DAMVIQNPRYQVTQFGKPVTLSCSQTLNHNVMYWYQQKSSQAPKLLFHYYDKDFNNEADTPDNFQSRRPNTSFCFLDIRSPGLGDTAMYLCATSRGTDSYEQYFGPGTRLTVT.

The chain couples TRBV11-3 to TRBJ2-7; 12 nucleotides match TRBD2. This CDR3 contains 14 residues. Per germline, CDR1 SGHNT and CDR2 YENEEA. The V segment lost 5 bases and the J segment 5 bases; nucleotides outside the gene matches: 4. CDR3 sequence: CASSLRTSGDEQYF. The CDR3 DNA follows: TGTGCCAGCAGCCTCCGGACTAGCGGGGACGAGCAGTACTTC.

This chain connects TRBV4-3 to TRBJ1-2; the match to TRBD1 covers 7 bases. The germline CDR1 and CDR2 sequences are LGHNA and YSLEER. The ends lost 1 base at V and 7 bases at J; junction bases unmatched: 9. The CDR3 runs 15 residues. CDR3 sequence: CASSQGIGGKGGYTF. CDR3 nucleotides: TGCGCCAGCAGCCAAGGCATAGGGGGCAAGGGTGGCTACACCTTC.

The chain has TRBV7-3 and TRBJ2-4, with 9 bases identical to TRBD1. This CDR3 contains 16 residues. J gave up 7 bases and V 2 bases, and 9 bases lay outside the gene matches. Germline CDR1 SGHTA, CDR2 FQGTGA. The CDR3 reads CASSLGDGTGRNIQYF. The CDR3 bases are TGTGCCAGCAGCTTAGGGGACGGGACAGGGCGGAACATTCAGTACTTC.

This chain uses TRBV6-5 with TRBJ2-1; 8 bases line up with TRBD2. CDR3 length: 15 amino acids. With V trimmed by 2 bases and J by 1 base, 1 base remained unmatched. Germline V gene data show CDR1 as MNHEY and CDR2 as SVGAGI. The CDR3 coding sequence is TGTGCCAGCAGTTACCTAGCGGGTTCCTACAATGAGCAGTTCTTC. Translated: CASSYLAGSYNEQFF.

This sequence joins TRBV27 and TRBJ2-1, with D possibly TRBD2 on 5 matching bases. Germline lookup yields CDR1 MNHEY and CDR2 SMNVEV (reference sequence). The CDR3 has 15 amino acids. Trimming pared 6 bases from V and 2 bases from J, leaving 14 bases between. This CDR3 reads CASRSPGLTYNEQFF. CDR3 coding DNA: TGTGCCAGCAGGTCCCCGGGGTTGACCTACAATGAGCAGTTCTTC.

The V gene is TRBV4-1, the J gene TRBJ1-1; TRBD1 matches 7 bases. V dropped 2 bases and J dropped 3; count of bases not matched to a gene: 6. CDR1 is MGHRA, CDR2 YSYEKL, per germline. The CDR3 covers 15 residues. CDR3 loop: CASSQPTGPDTEAFF. The CDR3 bases are TGCGCCAGCAGCCAACCGACAGGGCCGGACACTGAAGCTTTCTTT.

The J gene is TRBJ1-4, the V gene TRBV19; D is uncertain. Germline V gene lookup returns CDR1 LNHDA and CDR2 SQIVND (reference sequence). The V and J ends lost 3 bases and 5 bases respectively, with 13 bases between them. There are 15 residues in the CDR3. This CDR3 reads CASSIGPSLNEKLFF. The CDR3 DNA reads as TGTGCCAGTAGTATTGGTCCGAGTTTAAATGAAAAACTGTTTTTT. Drawing the rest from reference TRBV19 and TRBJ1-4, the complete variable domain is DGGITQSPKYLFRKEGQNVTLSCEQNLNHDAMYWYRQDPGQGLRLIYYSQIVNDFQKGDIAEGYSVSREKKESFPLTVTSAQKNPTAFYLCASSIGPSLNEKLFFGSGTQLSVL.

This chain uses TRBV5-6 with TRBJ1-3; no reliable D call. CDR1 is SGHDT and CDR2 is YYEEEE in the germline V gene. CDR3 length equals 14 residues. The V end lost 2 bases, the J end lost 0 bases, and 6 bases lay between the germline ends. CDR3 in DNA: TGTGCCAGCAGCTTCGGGAGCTCTGGAAACACCATATATTTT. This sequence encodes CASSFGSSGNTIYF.

The J gene is TRBJ1-1, the V gene TRBV7-3; 7 nucleotides match TRBD1. The CDR3 contains 13 residues. Trimming took 3 bases from V and 7 from J; bases not matched to a gene: 5. The germline V gene encodes CDR1 SGHTA and CDR2 FQGTGA. CDR3 bases: TGTGCCAGCAGCTTTCAGGGGGGCTATGAAGCTTTCTTT. Translation: CASSFQGGYEAFF.

V gene TRBV18 combines with J gene TRBJ1-2; D is ambiguous. The CDR3 extends over 12 amino acids. Trimming took 6 bases from V and 8 from J, leaving 13 bases between them. Germline CDR1 KGHSH, CDR2 LQKENI. The CDR3 region has the DNA TGTGCCAGCTCTGATATTCCGAGGGGCTACACCTTC. The encoded protein is CASSDIPRGYTF.

The chain employs TRBV6-4 and TRBJ2-1; D perhaps matches TRBD2 (6 bases). This CDR3 contains 13 residues. Trimming shortened V by 2 bases and J by 6 bases, and 8 bases separated the two germline ends. Germline V lookup: CDR1 MRHNA, CDR2 SNTAGT. The CDR3 sequence is CASSDRDSNEQFF. The CDR3 bases are TGTGCCAGCAGTGACAGGGACTCCAATGAGCAGTTCTTC.

The chain carries TRBV6-5 and TRBJ1-1; D unresolved. V lost 2 bases and J lost 6, with 10 bases in between. The CDR3 runs 13 residues. The germline V gene has CDR1 MNHEY and CDR2 SVGAGI. The CDR3 DNA reads TGTGCCAGCAGTTACAAGAGGGTCTCTGAAGCTTTCTTT. Its translation: CASSYKRVSEAFF.

The sample holds one count of this clone. V gene TRBV15 combines with J gene TRBJ2-1; 9 bases are a match to TRBD2. J lost 7 bases, V lost 4 bases, and 8 bases had no gene match. The germline V gene encodes CDR1 LNHNV and CDR2 YYDKDF (reference sequence). The CDR3 spans 15 residues. The chain's CDR3 is CATSMRGGPWNEQFF. Here the CDR3 DNA reads TGTGCCACCAGCATGCGGGGGGGACCTTGGAATGAGCAGTTCTTC.

This clone was recorded a few times. V usage is TRBV30 and J usage is TRBJ2-5; D gene ambiguous. This CDR3 is built from 14 residues. The V gene's germline CDR1 is GTSNPN and CDR2 SVGIG (reference sequence). The V gene lost 0 bases and the J gene lost 2 bases, with 10 bases spanning the gap. The CDR3 loop reads CAWSVLGLQETQYF. The CDR3 coding sequence is TGTGCCTGGAGTGTACTGGGCTTACAAGAGACCCAGTACTTC.

The DNA of the CDR3 is TGTGCCAGCAGCGCACTACAGGGTGGAGGCTACACCTTC. Protein: CASSALQGGGYTF. The chain links TRBV9 to TRBJ1-2; weak D call: TRBD1 (6 bases). Trimming shortened V by 3 bases and J by 8 bases, and 14 bases separated the two germline ends. CDR1 is SGDLS, CDR2 YYNGEE, per germline. The CDR3 consists of 13 residues.

The chain uses TRBV7-2 and TRBJ2-1; D is uncertain. Germline CDR1 is SGHTA and CDR2 is FQGNSA. V gave up 1 base and J gave up 7 bases, with 5 bases separating them. CDR3 length: 12 residues. The CDR3 DNA sequence: TGTGCCAGCAGCTTAGACACGAATGAGCAGTTCTTC. This translates into CASSLDTNEQFF.

This chain connects TRBV11-2 to TRBJ1-6; D uncertain. Germline CDR1 reads SGHAT; CDR2 reads FQNNGV. With 1 base removed from V and 9 bases from J, the gap between germline ends came to 13 bases. The CDR3 extends over 15 amino acids. The DNA for the CDR3 is TGTGCCAGCAGCTTAGTTGGGAGGGCTACTTCACCCCTCCACTTT. The encoded protein is CASSLVGRATSPLHF. The complete variable domain, with remaining parts taken from reference TRBV11-2 and TRBJ1-6, reads EAGVAQSPRYKIIEKRQSVAFWCNPISGHATLYWYQQILGQGPKLLIQFQNNGVVDDSQLPKDRFSAERLKGVDSTLKIQPAKLEDSAVYLCASSLVGRATSPLHFGNGTRLTVT.

The chain combines TRBV19 with TRBJ1-5, with a tentative D call TRBD1 (5 bases). V lost 1 base, J lost 7 bases, and 8 bases lay in between. The CDR3 contains 13 residues. CDR1 and CDR2 (germline): LNHDA, SQIVND (reference sequence). CDR3 in DNA: TGTGCCAGTAGTATAGTTTCAGGGCAGCCCCAGCATTTT. Translated: CASSIVSGQPQHF.

The rearrangement joins TRBV9 to TRBJ1-2; tentatively, D is TRBD1 (5 bases). Germline lookup yields CDR1 SGDLS and CDR2 YYNGEE. V lost 1 base and J 8 bases, leaving 15 bases between the germline ends. The CDR3 spans 14 residues. CDR3 DNA: TGTGCCAGCAGCGTATCGGGGGACCTAAGGGGCTACACCTTC. Protein product: CASSVSGDLRGYTF.

V usage is TRBV19 and J usage is TRBJ1-1; TRBD1 is a possible D gene (5 bases). Germline-derived CDR1 and CDR2 are LNHDA and SQIVND (reference sequence). There are 13 residues in the CDR3. Trimming took off 5 bases at V and 6 bases at J, with 13 bases between the two ends. The CDR3 sequence is CASSPQPGAEAFF. The DNA of the CDR3 is TGTGCCAGTAGTCCTCAGCCGGGGGCTGAAGCTTTCTTT. Supplemented by reference TRBV19 and TRBJ1-1, the full variable domain reads DGGITQSPKYLFRKEGQNVTLSCEQNLNHDAMYWYRQDPGQGLRLIYYSQIVNDFQKGDIAEGYSVSREKKESFPLTVTSAQKNPTAFYLCASSPQPGAEAFFGQGTRLTVV.

The V call is TRBV7-3, the J call TRBJ2-1; the D gene is possibly TRBD1 (5 bases). Germline values: CDR1 SGHTA, CDR2 FQGTGA. The CDR3 is made up of 17 amino acids. V lost 1 base to trimming and J lost 0 bases, with 13 bases between them. The CDR3 region has the DNA TGTGCCAGCAGCTTAATAGGCAGGGCAAGCTCCTACAATGAGCAGTTCTTC. This codes for CASSLIGRASSYNEQFF.

This clone was seen only a few times. The chain combines TRBV13 with TRBJ1-6; D gene ambiguous. V dropped 1 base and J dropped 10 bases, with 5 bases sitting between them. The CDR3 consists of 12 residues. From germline, CDR1 is PRHDT and CDR2 FYEKMQ (reference sequence). The CDR3 loop is CASSLDRSPLHF. CDR3 DNA: TGTGCCAGCAGCTTAGACAGATCACCCCTCCACTTT.

The chain employs TRBV9 and TRBJ2-4, with D maybe TRBD1 (6 bases). Trimming took off 4 bases at V and 5 bases at J, with 10 bases between the two ends. This CDR3 contains 13 residues. Germline lookup yields CDR1 SGDLS and CDR2 YYNGEE. CDR3 in amino acids: CASSYGQQNIQYF. CDR3 in DNA: TGTGCCAGCAGCTACGGACAGCAAAACATTCAGTACTTC. Full variable domain (outside the CDR3, taken from reference TRBV9 and TRBJ2-4): DSGVTQTPKHLITATGQRVTLRCSPRSGDLSVYWYQQSLDQGLQFLIQYYNGEERAKGNILERFSAQQFPDLHSELNLSSLELGDSALYFCASSYGQQNIQYFGAGTRLSVL.